Below, 11 T cell receptor beta chains from the same sample are listed, as sequenced in a study of radiotherapy plus CTLA-4 blockade in lung cancer. This table comes from immunoSEQ multiplex PCR, and its TCRdb copy is limited to in-frame clones, with some not included. The table lists some 62,000 clones, roughly 77% of them singletons. Sequenced material: peripheral blood, taken from a patient treated with radiotherapy plus ipilimumab. The source is a human donor with non-small cell lung cancer who had a complete response to radiotherapy plus ipilimumab.

The chain links TRBV19 to TRBJ2-3; TRBD2 might be the D (5 bases). Germline CDR1 reads LNHDA; CDR2 reads SQIVND (reference sequence). There are 14 residues in the CDR3. The V end lost 7 bases, the J end lost 4 bases, and 15 bases lay between the germline ends. The CDR3 reads CASNHVPGADTQYF. CDR3 DNA sequence: TGTGCCAGTAATCACGTGCCCGGGGCAGATACGCAGTATTTT.

Here the CDR3 DNA reads TGTGCCAGCAGCCTAGGACAGGTTCCTGAAGCTTTCTTT. Translation: CASSLGQVPEAFF. This chain uses TRBV7-8 with TRBJ1-1, with 7 bases fitting TRBD1. The CDR3 extends over 13 amino acids. J gave up 6 bases and V 5 bases, and 6 bases lay outside the gene matches. Germline CDR1 SGHVS, CDR2 FQNEAQ.

The sample holds a few counts of this clone. V and J are TRBV10-3 and TRBJ2-1; TRBD2 matches at 11 bases. The CDR3 runs to 16 residues. With V trimmed by 6 bases and J by 4 bases, 8 bases remained unmatched. Germline CDR1 and CDR2: ENHRY and SYGVKD. The CDR3 region has the DNA TGTGCCATCAGAATCTCACTAGCGGGAGCTTACAATGAGCAGTTCTTC. Its protein product is CAIRISLAGAYNEQFF.

V gene TRBV10-2 combines with J gene TRBJ1-1; TRBD1 matches 7 bases. The CDR3 is 13 residues long. The V and J ends lost 8 bases and 7 bases, in that order; junction bases with no gene match: 10. The V gene's germline CDR1 is WSHSY and CDR2 SAAADI. The CDR3 coding sequence is TGCGCCAGCGCCACCCCGGGACAGTTTGAAGCTTTCTTT. Encoded protein: CASATPGQFEAFF.

The CDR3 DNA follows: TGTGCCAGCTCCATATCGACCAGCTACGAGCAGTACTTC. Translated, it gives CASSISTSYEQYF. The chain is built from TRBV18 and TRBJ2-7; D is uncertain. The CDR3 is made up of 13 amino acids. V was shortened by 6 bases and J by 3 bases, with 12 bases between the two germline ends. The germline V gene has CDR1 KGHSH and CDR2 LQKENI.

The rearrangement uses TRBV4-1 and TRBJ2-1; 10 bases line up with TRBD2. V was clipped by 1 base and J by 8 bases; unmatched bases: 8. The CDR3 has 16 amino acids. The germline V gene encodes CDR1 MGHRA and CDR2 YSYEKL. The CDR3 protein is CASSQVIAGGWDEQFF. The CDR3 DNA reads as TGCGCCAGCAGCCAAGTAATAGCGGGAGGTTGGGATGAGCAGTTCTTC.

The V call is TRBV7-9, the J call TRBJ1-5; possibly TRBD1 for D (5 bases). V was shortened by 1 base and J by 6 bases, with 10 bases between the two germline ends. CDR1 and CDR2 from the germline V gene are SEHNR and FQNEAQ (reference sequence). The CDR3 spans 14 residues. CDR3 sequence: CASSLGQGGQPQHF. For the CDR3, the DNA is TGTGCCAGCAGCTTAGGCCAGGGTGGTCAGCCCCAGCATTTT.

The chain joins TRBV25-1 to TRBJ1-2; 11 nucleotides agree with TRBD1. The trim removed 2 bases at V and 8 bases at J, leaving 7 bases unmatched. This CDR3 has 15 amino acids. Germline CDR1 and CDR2: MGHDK and SYGVNS. CDR3 residues: CASSEGWGQGGGYTF. CDR3 bases: TGTGCCAGCAGTGAAGGGTGGGGACAGGGGGGCGGCTACACCTTC.

The rearrangement links TRBV11-3 to TRBJ2-6; no clear D gene. The CDR3 sequence is 12 residues long. Germline assignment: CDR1 SGHNT and CDR2 YENEEA. Trimming took 1 base from V and 5 from J, leaving 0 bases between them. The CDR3 region is CASSLGANVLTF. The CDR3 bases are TGTGCCAGCAGCTTAGGGGCCAACGTCCTGACTTTC. Full variable domain (rest looked up from reference TRBV11-3 and TRBJ2-6): EAGVVQSPRYKIIEKKQPVAFWCNPISGHNTLYWYLQNLGQGPELLIRYENEEAVDDSQLPKDRFSAERLKGVDSTLKIQPAELGDSAVYLCASSLGANVLTFGAGSRLTVL.

This clone was counted once. The chain combines TRBV12-5 with TRBJ1-2, with D unclear. The CDR3 covers 14 residues. Germline CDR1 LGHNT, CDR2 FRNRAP. The germline V and J ends were trimmed by 0 bases and 4 bases, with 9 bases remaining between them. CDR3 sequence reads: CASGLVPLPYGYTF. The CDR3 DNA is TGTGCTAGTGGTTTGGTACCCCTCCCCTATGGCTACACCTTC.

The gene calls are TRBV30 and TRBJ2-2; D may be TRBD1 (6 bases). V was clipped by 8 bases and J by 5 bases, with 15 bases between them. The CDR3 totals 13 residues. Per germline, CDR1 GTSNPN and CDR2 SVGIG (reference sequence). The CDR3 DNA reads as TGTGCCCGTACAGGGCATCAGACCGGGGAGCTGTTTTTT. Its translation: CARTGHQTGELFF. The whole variable domain, remainder taken from reference TRBV30 and TRBJ2-2, is SQTIHQWPATLVQPVGSPLSLECTVEGTSNPNLYWYRQAAGRGLQLLFYSVGIGQISSEVPQNLSASRPQDRQFILSSKKLLLSDSGFYLCARTGHQTGELFFGEGSRLTVL.